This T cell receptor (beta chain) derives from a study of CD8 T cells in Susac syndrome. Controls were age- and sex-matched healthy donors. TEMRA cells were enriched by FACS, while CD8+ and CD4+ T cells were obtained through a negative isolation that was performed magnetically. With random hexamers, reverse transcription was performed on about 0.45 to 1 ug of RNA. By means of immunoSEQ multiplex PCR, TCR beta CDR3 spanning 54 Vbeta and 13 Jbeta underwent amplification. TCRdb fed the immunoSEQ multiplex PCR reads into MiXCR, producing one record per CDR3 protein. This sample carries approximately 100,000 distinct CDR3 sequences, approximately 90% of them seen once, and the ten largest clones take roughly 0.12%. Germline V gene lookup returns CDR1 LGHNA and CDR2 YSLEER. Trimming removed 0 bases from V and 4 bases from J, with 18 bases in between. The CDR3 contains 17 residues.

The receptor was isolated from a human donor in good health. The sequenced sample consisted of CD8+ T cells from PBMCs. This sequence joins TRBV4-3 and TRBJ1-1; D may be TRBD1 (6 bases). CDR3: CASSQDFAGVWVTEAFF. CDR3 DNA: TGCGCCAGCAGCCAAGATTTTGCAGGGGTGTGGGTCACTGAAGCTTTCTTT.